The 2 T cell receptor beta chains presented below share a single source sample, sequenced in a study of cytomegalovirus exposure and HLA in healthy donors. In the PCR, 60 Vbeta and 13 Jbeta primers were used. TCRdb keeps only in-frame clones here, not all; method: immunoSEQ multiplex PCR. The sample has roughly 90,000 clones; around 70% are singletons. Sequencing was carried out using PBMCs. The source of these receptors is a man aged 30 to 39 in good health and CMV-seropositive.

In its sample, this clone was seen once. The V call is TRBV2, the J call TRBJ2-5, with D uncertain. Germline assignment: CDR1 SNHLY and CDR2 FYNNEI. The CDR3 runs 17 residues. The ends were cut back, 2 bases at V and 0 bases at J, with 16 bases in the middle. The CDR3 spells CASSEILGRTNQETQYF. For the CDR3, the DNA is TGTGCCAGCAGTGAAATACTTGGGCGTACGAACCAAGAGACCCAGTACTTC.

The chain combines TRBV2 with TRBJ2-3; 10 bases agree with TRBD1. CDR3 length: 14 residues. V was pared by 7 bases and J by 6 bases, with 7 bases of the junction left unmatched. Germline CDR1 SNHLY, CDR2 FYNNEI. CDR3 in amino acids: CASIDRGLGDTQYF. DNA for the CDR3: TGTGCCAGCATCGACAGGGGGCTCGGGGATACGCAGTATTTT.